The clone carrying this TCR beta chain has only one observation. Its antigen is unidentified. This specimen comes from a study of cytomegalovirus exposure and HLA in healthy donors. Broader study findings: In most subjects, TCR beta sequences reportedly gave accurate predictions of HLA-A and HLA-B alleles. Within an earlier analysis, most TCR beta V segments proved productive either about 87% or about 30% of the time. What a later analysis reportedly showed was that an Asian-associated ancestry cluster had fewer N-insertions than the approximately 670-donor mean.

PCR amplification relied on 60 Vbeta primers (plus 13 Jbeta primers). The table came from immunoSEQ multiplex PCR; TCRdb's copy has only in-frame clones and leaves some out. The sample records under 200,000 clones, less than 90% being singletons. This CDR3 spans 12 amino acids. CDR1 is SGHTS, CDR2 YDEGEE, per germline. V dropped 3 bases and J dropped 7 bases, with 10 bases sitting between them. Donors counted as nominally healthy when sampled, yet unrecorded immune exposures were likely. Sequencing input: PBMCs. This TCR was sampled from a male donor in good health and CMV-seropositive. The gene calls are TRBV5-8 and TRBJ1-2, with unresolved D. Here the CDR3 DNA reads TGTGCCAGCAGCTCCCTCGGAGGTGGCTACACCTTC. Protein: CASSSLGGGYTF. The variable domain in full, completed from reference TRBV5-8 and TRBJ1-2, reads EAGVTQSPTHLIKTRGQQATLRCSPISGHTSVYWYQQALGLGLQFLLWYDEGEERNRGNFPPRFSGRQFPNYSSELNVNALELEDSALYLCASSSLGGGYTFGSGTRLTVV.